This record looks at one T cell receptor (beta chain) sequence and its context. The entry originates in a study of blood T cell repertoires in COVID-19. Trimming cost V 7 bases and J 5 bases; bases outside gene matches: 7. The CDR3 extends over 13 amino acids. Germline V gives CDR1 MDHEN, CDR2 SYDVKM. Authors' data handling: Reference gene primers were amplified, and this amplification served to estimate nucleated cell counts. Libraries were prepared by immunoSEQ multiplex PCR; TCRdb keeps only in-frame clonotypes and omits some of them. The V and J calls and clone size come from that table; D and trimming were worked out from the DNA. The sample carries around 140,000 clones, about 90% recorded once.

The clonotype was recovered from a man in his sixties with active or convalescent COVID-19. Material for sequencing was peripheral blood. The J gene is TRBJ1-2, the V gene TRBV28; 7 bases are a match to TRBD1. CDR3 DNA sequence: TGTGCCAGCACTCCGGGACAGCTTTATGGCTACACCTTC. Translation: CASTPGQLYGYTF.